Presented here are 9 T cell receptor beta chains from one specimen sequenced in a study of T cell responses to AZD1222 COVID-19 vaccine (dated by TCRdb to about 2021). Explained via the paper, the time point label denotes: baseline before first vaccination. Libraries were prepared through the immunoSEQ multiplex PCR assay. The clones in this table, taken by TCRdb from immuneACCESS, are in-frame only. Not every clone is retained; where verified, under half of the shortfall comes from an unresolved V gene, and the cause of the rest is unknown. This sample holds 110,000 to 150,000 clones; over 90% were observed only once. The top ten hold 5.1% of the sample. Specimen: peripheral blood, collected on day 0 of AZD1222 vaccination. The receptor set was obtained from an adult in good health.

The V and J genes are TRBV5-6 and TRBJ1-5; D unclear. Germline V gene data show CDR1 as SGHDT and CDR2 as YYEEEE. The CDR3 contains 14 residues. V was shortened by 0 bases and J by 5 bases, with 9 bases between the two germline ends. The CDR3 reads CASSLGGRDQPQHF. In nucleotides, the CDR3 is TGTGCCAGCAGCTTGGGTGGGAGGGATCAGCCCCAGCATTTT.

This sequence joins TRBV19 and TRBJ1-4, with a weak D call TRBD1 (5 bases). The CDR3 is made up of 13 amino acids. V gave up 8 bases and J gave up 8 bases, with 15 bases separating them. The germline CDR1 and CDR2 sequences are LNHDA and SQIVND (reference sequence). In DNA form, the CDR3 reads TGTGCCAGTTATAATCCGGGGGAAGAAAAACTGTTTTTT. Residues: CASYNPGEEKLFF. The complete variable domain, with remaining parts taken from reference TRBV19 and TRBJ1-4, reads DGGITQSPKYLFRKEGQNVTLSCEQNLNHDAMYWYRQDPGQGLRLIYYSQIVNDFQKGDIAEGYSVSREKKESFPLTVTSAQKNPTAFYLCASYNPGEEKLFFGSGTQLSVL.

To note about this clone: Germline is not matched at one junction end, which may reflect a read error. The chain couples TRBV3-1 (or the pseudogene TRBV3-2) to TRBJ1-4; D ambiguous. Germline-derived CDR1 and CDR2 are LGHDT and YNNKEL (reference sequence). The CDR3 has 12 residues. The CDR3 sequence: CASSQDSGASSF. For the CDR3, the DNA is TGTGCCAGCAGCCAAGATTCTGGAGCCTCGTCTTTT.

In DNA, the CDR3 is TGTGCCAGCAGCATAAACCCGAGGGACAGGAATGAAAAACTGTTTTTT. This gives the protein CASSINPRDRNEKLFF. The chain recombines TRBV13 with TRBJ1-4; 8 nucleotides line up with TRBD1. The ends lost 5 bases at V and 5 bases at J; junction bases unmatched: 10. Per the germline V gene, CDR1 is PRHDT and CDR2 is FYEKMQ (reference sequence). The CDR3 has 16 amino acids.

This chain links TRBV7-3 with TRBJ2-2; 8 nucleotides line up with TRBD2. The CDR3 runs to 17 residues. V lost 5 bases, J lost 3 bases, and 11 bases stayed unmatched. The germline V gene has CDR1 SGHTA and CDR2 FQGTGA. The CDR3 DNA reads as TGTGCCAGCAGCCAAAGCCCCTGGCGGGAGGACACCGGGGAGCTGTTTTTT. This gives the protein CASSQSPWREDTGELFF.

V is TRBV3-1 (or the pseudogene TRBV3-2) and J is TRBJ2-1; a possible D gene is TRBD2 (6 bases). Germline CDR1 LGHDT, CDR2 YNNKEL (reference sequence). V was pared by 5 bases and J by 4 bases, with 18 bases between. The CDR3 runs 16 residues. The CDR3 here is CASSSPSGLAYNEQFF. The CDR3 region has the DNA TGTGCCAGCAGCTCCCCCTCGGGACTGGCTTACAATGAGCAGTTCTTC.

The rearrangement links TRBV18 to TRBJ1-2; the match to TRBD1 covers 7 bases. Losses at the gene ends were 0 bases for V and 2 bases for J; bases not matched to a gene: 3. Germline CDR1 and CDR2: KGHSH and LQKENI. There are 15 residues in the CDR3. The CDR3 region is CASSPPLTGNYGYTF. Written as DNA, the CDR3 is TGTGCCAGCTCACCACCTCTGACAGGGAACTATGGCTACACCTTC.

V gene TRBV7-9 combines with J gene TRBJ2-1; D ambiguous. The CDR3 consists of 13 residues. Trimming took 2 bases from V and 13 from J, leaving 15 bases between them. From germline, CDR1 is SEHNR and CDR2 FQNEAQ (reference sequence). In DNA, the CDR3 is TGTGCCAGCAGCTTAATGCCAGGCACCATCCAGTTCTTC. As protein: CASSLMPGTIQFF. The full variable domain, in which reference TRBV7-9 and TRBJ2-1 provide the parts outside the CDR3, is DTGVSQNPRHKITKRGQNVTFRCDPISEHNRLYWYRQTLGQGPEFLTYFQNEAQLEKSRLLSDRFSAERPKGSFSTLEIQRTEQGDSAMYLCASSLMPGTIQFFGPGTRLTVL.

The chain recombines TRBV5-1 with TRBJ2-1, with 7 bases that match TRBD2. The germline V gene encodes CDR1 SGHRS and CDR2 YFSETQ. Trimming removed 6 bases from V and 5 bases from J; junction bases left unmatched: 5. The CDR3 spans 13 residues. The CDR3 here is CASNPGLNNEQFF. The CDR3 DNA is TGCGCCAGCAACCCGGGACTAAACAATGAGCAGTTCTTC.